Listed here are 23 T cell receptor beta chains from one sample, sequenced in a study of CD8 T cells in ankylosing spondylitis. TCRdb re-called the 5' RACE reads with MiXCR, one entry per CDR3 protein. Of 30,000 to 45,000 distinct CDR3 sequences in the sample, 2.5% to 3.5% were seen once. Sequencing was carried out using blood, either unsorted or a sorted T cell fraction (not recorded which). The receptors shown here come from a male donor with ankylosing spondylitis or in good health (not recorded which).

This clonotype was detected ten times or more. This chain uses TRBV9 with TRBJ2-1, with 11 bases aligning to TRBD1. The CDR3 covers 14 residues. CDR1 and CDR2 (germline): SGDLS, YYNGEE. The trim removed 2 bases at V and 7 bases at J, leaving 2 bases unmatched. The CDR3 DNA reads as TGTGCCAGCAGCGTTGGGACAGGGGGGAATGAGCAGTTCTTC. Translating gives CASSVGTGGNEQFF.

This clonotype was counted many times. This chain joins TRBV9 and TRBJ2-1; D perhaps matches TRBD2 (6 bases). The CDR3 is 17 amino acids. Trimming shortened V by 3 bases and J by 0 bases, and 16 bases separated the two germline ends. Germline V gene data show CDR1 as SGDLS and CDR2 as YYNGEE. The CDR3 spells CASSAGTGKSSYNEQFF. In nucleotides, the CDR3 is TGTGCCAGCAGCGCTGGGACTGGGAAGAGCTCCTACAATGAGCAGTTCTTC.

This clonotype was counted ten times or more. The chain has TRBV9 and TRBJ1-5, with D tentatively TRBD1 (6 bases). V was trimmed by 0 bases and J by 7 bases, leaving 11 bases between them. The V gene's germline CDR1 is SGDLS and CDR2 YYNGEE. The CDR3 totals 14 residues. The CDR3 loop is CASSVDQGLQPQHF. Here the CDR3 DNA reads TGTGCCAGCAGCGTAGATCAGGGGTTACAGCCCCAGCATTTT.

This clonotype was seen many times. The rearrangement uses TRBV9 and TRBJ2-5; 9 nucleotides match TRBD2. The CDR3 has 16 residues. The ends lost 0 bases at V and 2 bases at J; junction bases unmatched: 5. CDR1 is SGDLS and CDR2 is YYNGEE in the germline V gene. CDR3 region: CASSVGSSGAQETQYF. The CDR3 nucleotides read TGTGCCAGCAGCGTAGGTTCTAGCGGGGCACAAGAGACCCAGTACTTC.

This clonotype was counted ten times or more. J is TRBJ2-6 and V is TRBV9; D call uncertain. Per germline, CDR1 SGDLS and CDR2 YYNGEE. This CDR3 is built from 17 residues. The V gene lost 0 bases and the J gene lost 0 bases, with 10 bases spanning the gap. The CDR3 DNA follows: TGTGCCAGCAGCGTAGCTTCGGCAGTCTCTGGGGCCAACGTCCTGACTTTC. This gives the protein CASSVASAVSGANVLTF.

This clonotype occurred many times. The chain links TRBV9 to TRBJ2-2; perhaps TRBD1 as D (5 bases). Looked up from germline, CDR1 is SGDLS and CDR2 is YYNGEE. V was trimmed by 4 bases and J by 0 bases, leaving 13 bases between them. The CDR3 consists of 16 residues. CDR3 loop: CASSINQGPNTGELFF. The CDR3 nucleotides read TGTGCCAGCAGCATCAATCAGGGCCCGAACACCGGGGAGCTGTTTTTT.

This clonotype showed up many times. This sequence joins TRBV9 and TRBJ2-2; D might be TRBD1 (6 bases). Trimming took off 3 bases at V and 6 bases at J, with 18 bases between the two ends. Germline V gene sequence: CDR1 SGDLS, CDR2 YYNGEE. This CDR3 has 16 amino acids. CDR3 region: CASSATGTYPAGELFF. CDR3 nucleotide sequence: TGTGCCAGCAGCGCAACCGGGACATATCCCGCCGGGGAGCTGTTTTTT. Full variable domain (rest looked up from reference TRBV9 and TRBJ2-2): DSGVTQTPKHLITATGQRVTLRCSPRSGDLSVYWYQQSLDQGLQFLIQYYNGEERAKGNILERFSAQQFPDLHSELNLSSLELGDSALYFCASSATGTYPAGELFFGEGSRLTVL.

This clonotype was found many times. The CDR3 sequence is CASSGAGVLDTQYF. CDR3 bases: TGTGCCAGCAGCGGCGCCGGGGTCTTAGATACGCAGTATTTT. This chain joins TRBV9 and TRBJ2-3, with D perhaps matching TRBD2 (5 bases). The CDR3 runs 14 residues. V dropped 3 bases and J dropped 5 bases, with 13 bases sitting between them. The germline V gene has CDR1 SGDLS and CDR2 YYNGEE.

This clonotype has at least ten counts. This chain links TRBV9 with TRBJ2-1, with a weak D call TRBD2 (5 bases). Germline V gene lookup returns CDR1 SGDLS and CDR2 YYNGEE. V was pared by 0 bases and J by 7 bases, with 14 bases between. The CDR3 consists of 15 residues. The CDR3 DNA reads TGTGCCAGCAGCGTAGGGGAAGGACTCCGTAATGAGCAGTTCTTC. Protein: CASSVGEGLRNEQFF.

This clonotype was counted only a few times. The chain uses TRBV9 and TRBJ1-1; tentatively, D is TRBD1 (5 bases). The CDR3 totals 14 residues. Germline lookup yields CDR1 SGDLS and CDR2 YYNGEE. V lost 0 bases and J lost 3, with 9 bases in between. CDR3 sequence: CASSVGGSDTEAFF. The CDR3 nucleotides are TGTGCCAGCAGCGTAGGGGGCTCGGACACTGAAGCTTTCTTT.

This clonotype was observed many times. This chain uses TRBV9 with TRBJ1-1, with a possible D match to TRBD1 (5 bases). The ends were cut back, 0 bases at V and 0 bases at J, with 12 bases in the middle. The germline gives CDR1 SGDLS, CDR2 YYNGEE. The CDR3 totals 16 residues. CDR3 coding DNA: TGTGCCAGCAGCGTAGAAGGTACAGGTCTGAACACTGAAGCTTTCTTT. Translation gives CASSVEGTGLNTEAFF. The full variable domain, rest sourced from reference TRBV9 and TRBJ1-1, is DSGVTQTPKHLITATGQRVTLRCSPRSGDLSVYWYQQSLDQGLQFLIQYYNGEERAKGNILERFSAQQFPDLHSELNLSSLELGDSALYFCASSVEGTGLNTEAFFGQGTRLTVV.

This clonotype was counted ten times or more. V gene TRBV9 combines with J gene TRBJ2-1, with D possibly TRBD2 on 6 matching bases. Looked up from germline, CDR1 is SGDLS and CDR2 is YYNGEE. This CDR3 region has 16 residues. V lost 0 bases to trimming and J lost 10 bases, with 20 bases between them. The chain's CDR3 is CASSVGGVGGWEEQFF. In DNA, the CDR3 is TGTGCCAGCAGCGTAGGGGGCGTTGGGGGGTGGGAAGAGCAGTTCTTC. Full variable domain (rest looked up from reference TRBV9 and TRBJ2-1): DSGVTQTPKHLITATGQRVTLRCSPRSGDLSVYWYQQSLDQGLQFLIQYYNGEERAKGNILERFSAQQFPDLHSELNLSSLELGDSALYFCASSVGGVGGWEEQFFGPGTRLTVL.

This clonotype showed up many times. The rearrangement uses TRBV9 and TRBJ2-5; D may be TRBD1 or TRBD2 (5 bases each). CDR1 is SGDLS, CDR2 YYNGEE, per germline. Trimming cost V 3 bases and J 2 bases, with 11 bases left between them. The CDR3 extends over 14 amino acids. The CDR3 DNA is TGTGCCAGCAGCGCGGGACCATCTCAAGAGACCCAGTACTTC. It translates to CASSAGPSQETQYF.

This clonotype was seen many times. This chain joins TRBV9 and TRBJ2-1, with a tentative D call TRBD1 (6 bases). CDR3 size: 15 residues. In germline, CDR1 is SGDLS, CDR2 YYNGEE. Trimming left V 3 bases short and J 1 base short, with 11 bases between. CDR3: CASSGGQGSYNEQFF. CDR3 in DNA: TGTGCCAGCAGCGGTGGGCAGGGGTCCTACAATGAGCAGTTCTTC.

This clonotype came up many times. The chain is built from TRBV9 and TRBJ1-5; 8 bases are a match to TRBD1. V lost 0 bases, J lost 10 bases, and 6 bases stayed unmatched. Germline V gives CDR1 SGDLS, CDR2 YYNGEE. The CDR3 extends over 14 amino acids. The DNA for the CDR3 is TGTGCCAGCAGCGTAGGGCAGGGGGCCGAACCCCAGCATTTT. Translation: CASSVGQGAEPQHF.

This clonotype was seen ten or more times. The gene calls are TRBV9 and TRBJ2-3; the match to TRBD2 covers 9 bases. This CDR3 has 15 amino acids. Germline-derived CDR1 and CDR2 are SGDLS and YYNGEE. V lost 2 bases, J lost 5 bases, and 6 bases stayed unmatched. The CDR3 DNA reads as TGTGCCAGCAGCGTCAGACTAGCGGCACAAGATACGCAGTATTTT. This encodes CASSVRLAAQDTQYF.

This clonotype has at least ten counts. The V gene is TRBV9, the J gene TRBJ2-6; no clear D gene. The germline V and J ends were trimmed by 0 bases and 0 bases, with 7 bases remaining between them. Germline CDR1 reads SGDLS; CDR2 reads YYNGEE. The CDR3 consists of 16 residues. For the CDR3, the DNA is TGTGCCAGCAGCGTAGGATCCACCTCTGGGGCCAACGTCCTGACTTTC. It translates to CASSVGSTSGANVLTF.

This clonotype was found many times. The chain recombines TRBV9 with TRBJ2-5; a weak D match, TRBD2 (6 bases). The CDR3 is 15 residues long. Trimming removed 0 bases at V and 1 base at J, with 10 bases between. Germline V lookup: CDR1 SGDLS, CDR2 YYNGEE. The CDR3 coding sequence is TGTGCCAGCAGCGTAGGCGGGGCCGTCCAAGAGACCCAGTACTTC. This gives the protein CASSVGGAVQETQYF.

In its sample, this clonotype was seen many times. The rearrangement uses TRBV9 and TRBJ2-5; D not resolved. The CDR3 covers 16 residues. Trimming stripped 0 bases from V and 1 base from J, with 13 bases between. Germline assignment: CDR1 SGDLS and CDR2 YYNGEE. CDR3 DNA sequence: TGTGCCAGCAGCGTAGGGTTCGGCATATTCCAAGAGACCCAGTACTTC. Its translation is CASSVGFGIFQETQYF.

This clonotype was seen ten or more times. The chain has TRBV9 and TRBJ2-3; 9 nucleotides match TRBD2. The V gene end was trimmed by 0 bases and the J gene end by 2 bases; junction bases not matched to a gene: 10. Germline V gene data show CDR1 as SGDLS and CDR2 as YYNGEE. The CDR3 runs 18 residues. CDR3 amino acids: CASSVGLAGSRHTDTQYF. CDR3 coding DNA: TGTGCCAGCAGCGTAGGGCTAGCGGGGAGCAGGCACACAGATACGCAGTATTTT.

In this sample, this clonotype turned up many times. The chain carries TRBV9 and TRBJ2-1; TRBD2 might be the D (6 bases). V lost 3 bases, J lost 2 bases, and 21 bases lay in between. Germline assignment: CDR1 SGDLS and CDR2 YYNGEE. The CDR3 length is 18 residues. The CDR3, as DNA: TGTGCCAGCAGCGCGGGGGTTATAGACCGTTTGCCCTACAATGAGCAGTTCTTC. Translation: CASSAGVIDRLPYNEQFF.

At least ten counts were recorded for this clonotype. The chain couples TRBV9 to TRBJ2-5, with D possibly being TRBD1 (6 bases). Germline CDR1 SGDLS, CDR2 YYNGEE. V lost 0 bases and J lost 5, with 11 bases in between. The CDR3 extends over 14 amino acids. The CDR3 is CASSVDGTGETQYF. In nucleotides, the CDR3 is TGTGCCAGCAGCGTAGATGGAACAGGGGAGACCCAGTACTTC.

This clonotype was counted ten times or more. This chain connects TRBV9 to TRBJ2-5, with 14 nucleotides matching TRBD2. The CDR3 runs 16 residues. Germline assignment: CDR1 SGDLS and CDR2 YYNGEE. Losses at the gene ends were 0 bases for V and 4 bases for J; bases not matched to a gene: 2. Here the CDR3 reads CASSVGLAGGSETQYF. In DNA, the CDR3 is TGTGCCAGCAGCGTAGGACTAGCGGGAGGGTCAGAGACCCAGTACTTC.